This T cell receptor beta chain came from a study of T cells in women clearing cervical HPV infection. Study results and caveats: Cases and controls were distinguished at AUC 0.83 by richness and V genes.

As concerns this clone: Its antigen is still unknown. The read falls 3 residues short of the CDR3 end, and the missing part is taken from the germline J gene.

Clones were read by immunoSEQ multiplex PCR, and TCRdb kept only the in-frame ones, dropping some. This sample contains roughly 42,000 clones. From germline, CDR1 is MNHNS and CDR2 SASEGT. There are 16 residues in the CDR3. The V gene end was trimmed by 0 bases and the J gene end by 1 base; junction bases not matched to a gene: 4. Sequencing was performed on blood buffy coat. This chain links TRBV6-1 with TRBJ2-5; 8 nucleotides match TRBD2. The origin of this receptor is a woman aged 18-70 years with a cervical HPV16 infection that either progressed to CIN3+ or cleared (not recorded which). The CDR3 reads CASSEASRGGQETQYF. CDR3 bases read: TGTGCCAGCAGTGAAGCAAGTCGGGGGGGCCAAGAGACC.